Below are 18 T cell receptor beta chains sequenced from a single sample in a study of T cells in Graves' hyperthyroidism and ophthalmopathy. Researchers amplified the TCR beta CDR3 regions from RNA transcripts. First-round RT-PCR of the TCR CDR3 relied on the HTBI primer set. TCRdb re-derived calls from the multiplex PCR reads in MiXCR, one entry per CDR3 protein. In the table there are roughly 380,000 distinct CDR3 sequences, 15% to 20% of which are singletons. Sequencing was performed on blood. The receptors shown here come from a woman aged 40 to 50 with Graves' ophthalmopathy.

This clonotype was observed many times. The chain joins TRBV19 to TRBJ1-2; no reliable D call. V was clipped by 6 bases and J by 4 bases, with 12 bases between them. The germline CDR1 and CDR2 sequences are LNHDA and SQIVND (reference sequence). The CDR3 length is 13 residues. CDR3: CASSQTLVYGYTF. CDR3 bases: TGTGCCAGTAGCCAGACACTCGTCTATGGCTACACCTTC.

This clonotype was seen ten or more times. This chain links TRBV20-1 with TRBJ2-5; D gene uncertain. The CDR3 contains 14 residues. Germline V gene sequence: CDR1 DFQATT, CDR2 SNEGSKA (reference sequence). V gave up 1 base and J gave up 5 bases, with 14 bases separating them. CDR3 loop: CSARVNRIGETQYF. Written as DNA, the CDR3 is TGCAGTGCTAGAGTGAATAGGATTGGGGAGACCCAGTACTTC.

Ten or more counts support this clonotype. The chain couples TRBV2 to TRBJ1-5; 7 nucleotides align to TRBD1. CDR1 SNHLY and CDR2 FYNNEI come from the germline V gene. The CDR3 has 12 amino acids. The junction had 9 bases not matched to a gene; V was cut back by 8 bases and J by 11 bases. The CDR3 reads CASSRGVATQHF. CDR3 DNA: TGTGCCAGCTCCAGGGGGGTCGCGACCCAGCATTTT.

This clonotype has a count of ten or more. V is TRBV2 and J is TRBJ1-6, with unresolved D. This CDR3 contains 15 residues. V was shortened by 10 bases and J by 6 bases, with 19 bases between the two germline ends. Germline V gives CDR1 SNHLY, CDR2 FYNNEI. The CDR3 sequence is CATISGGRTNSPLHF. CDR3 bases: TGTGCCACCATTTCCGGTGGACGAACTAATTCACCCCTCCACTTT.

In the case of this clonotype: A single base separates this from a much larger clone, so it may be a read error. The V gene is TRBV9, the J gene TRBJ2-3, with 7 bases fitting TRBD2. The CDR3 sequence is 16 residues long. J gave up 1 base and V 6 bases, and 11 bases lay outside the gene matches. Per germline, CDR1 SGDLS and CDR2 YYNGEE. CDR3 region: CASIEQGLGGTDTQYF. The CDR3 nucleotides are TGTGCCAGCATCGAGCAAGGACTAGGGGGCACAGATACGCAGTATTTT. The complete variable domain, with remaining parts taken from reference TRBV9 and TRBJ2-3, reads DSGVTQTPKHLITATGQRVTLRCSPRSGDLSVYWYQQSLDQGLQFLIQYYNGEERAKGNILERFSAQQFPDLHSELNLSSLELGDSALYFCASIEQGLGGTDTQYFGPGTRLTVL.

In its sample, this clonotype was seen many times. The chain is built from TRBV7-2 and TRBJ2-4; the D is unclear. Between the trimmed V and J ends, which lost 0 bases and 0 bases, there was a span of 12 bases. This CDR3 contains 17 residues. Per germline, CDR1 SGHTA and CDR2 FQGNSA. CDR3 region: CASSLASGSLAKNIQYF. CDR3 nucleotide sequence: TGTGCCAGCAGCTTAGCCTCGGGTTCCCTAGCCAAAAACATTCAGTACTTC.

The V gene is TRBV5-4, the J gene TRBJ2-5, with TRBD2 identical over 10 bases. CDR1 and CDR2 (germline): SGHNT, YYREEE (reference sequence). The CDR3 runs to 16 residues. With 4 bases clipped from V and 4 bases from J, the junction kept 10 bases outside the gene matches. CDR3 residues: CASSLLPGLARETQYF. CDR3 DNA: TGTGCCAGCAGCCTACTACCGGGACTAGCGAGAGAGACCCAGTACTTC.

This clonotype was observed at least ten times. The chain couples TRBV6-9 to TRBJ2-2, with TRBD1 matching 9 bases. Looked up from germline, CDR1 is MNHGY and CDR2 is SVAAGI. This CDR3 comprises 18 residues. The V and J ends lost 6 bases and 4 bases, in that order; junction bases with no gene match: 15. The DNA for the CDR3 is TGTGCCAGCAGCCCCGCTATCCGACAGGGGGGACCCACCGGGGAGCTGTTTTTT. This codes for CASSPAIRQGGPTGELFF.

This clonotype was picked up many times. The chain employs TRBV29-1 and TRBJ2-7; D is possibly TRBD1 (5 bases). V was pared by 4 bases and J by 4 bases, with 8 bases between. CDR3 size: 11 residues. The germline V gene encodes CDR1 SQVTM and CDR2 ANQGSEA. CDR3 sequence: CSVAGLYEQYF. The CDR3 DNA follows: TGCAGCGTTGCAGGGTTATACGAGCAGTACTTC.

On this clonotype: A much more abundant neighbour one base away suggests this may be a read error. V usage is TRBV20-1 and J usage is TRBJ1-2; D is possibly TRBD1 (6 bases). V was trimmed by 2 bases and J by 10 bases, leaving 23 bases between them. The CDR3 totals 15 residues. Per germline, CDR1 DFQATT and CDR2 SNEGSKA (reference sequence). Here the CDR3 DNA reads TGCAGTGCTAGAACGGGGGACAAGGTCGTTTTCGACTACACCTTC. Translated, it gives CSARTGDKVVFDYTF.

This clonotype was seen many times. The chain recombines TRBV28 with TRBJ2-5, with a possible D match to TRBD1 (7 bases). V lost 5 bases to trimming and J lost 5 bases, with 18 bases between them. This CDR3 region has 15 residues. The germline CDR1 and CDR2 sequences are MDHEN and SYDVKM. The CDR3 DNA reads TGTGCCAGCAGTCAGCGCGGGACAGCCTGGGAGACCCAGTACTTC. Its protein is CASSQRGTAWETQYF.

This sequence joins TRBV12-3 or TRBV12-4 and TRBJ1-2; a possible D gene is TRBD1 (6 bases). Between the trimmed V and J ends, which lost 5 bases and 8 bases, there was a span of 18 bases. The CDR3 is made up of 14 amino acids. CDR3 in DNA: TGTGCCAGCAGTCAACCCCCTTGGGGGCGAGGCTACACCTTC. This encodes CASSQPPWGRGYTF.

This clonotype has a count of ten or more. The CDR3 region is CASSLGRTGLQGLYEQYF. The CDR3 DNA follows: TGCGCCAGCAGCTTGGGAAGAACAGGGTTACAGGGGCTTTACGAGCAGTACTTC. The V gene is TRBV5-1, the J gene TRBJ2-7; 7 bases are a match to TRBD1. The V and J ends lost 0 bases and 4 bases, in that order; junction bases with no gene match: 16. Germline CDR1 reads SGHRS; CDR2 reads YFSETQ. This CDR3 has 18 residues.

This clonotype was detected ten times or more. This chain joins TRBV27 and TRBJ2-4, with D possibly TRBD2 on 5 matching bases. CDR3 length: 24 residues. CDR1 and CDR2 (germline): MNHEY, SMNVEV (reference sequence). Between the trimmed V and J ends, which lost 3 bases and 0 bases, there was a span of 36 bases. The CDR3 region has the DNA TGTGCCAGCAGTTTTTTGTCCCGGAGGCTCAACACTAGTCATGGATCTATAGCCAAAAACATTCAGTACTTC. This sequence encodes CASSFLSRRLNTSHGSIAKNIQYF.

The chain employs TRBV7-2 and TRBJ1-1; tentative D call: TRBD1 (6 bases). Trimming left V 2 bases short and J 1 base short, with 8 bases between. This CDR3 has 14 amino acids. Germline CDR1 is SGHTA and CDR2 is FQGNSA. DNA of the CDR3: TGTGCCAGCAGCTTACTGGGACAGAACACTGAAGCTTTCTTT. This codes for CASSLLGQNTEAFF.

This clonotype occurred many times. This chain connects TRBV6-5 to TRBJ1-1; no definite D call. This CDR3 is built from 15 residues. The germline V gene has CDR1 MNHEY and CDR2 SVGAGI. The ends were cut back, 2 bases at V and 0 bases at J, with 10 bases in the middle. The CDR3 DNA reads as TGTGCCAGCAGTTACACAAACTCGTTGAACACTGAAGCTTTCTTT. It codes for CASSYTNSLNTEAFF.

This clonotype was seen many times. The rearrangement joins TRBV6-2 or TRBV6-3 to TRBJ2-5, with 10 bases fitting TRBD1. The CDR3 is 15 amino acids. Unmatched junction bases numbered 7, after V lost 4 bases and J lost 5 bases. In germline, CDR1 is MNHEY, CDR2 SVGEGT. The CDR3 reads CASSSGTGDFETQYF. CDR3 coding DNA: TGTGCCAGCAGTTCTGGGACAGGGGATTTCGAGACCCAGTACTTC.

The CDR3 here is CASSLGGIGYGYTF. The CDR3, as DNA: TGTGCCAGCAGTTTAGGGGGGATCGGCTATGGCTACACCTTC. The gene calls are TRBV12-3 or TRBV12-4 and TRBJ1-2; a possible D gene is TRBD1 (5 bases). The CDR3 covers 14 residues. Trimming stripped 1 base from V and 4 bases from J, with 10 bases between.